This TCR beta chain was captured by sequencing in a study of early T cells in non-severe SARS-CoV-2 infection. TCRdb fed the 5' RACE reads into MiXCR, producing one record per CDR3 protein. The sample has 85,000 to 100,000 distinct CDR3 sequences; 16% are singletons. The J segment lost 0 bases and the V segment lost 7 bases, leaving 3 bases of the junction unmatched. Germline V gene data show CDR1 as SNHLY and CDR2 as FYNNEI. The CDR3 sequence is 13 residues long. This chain connects TRBV2 to TRBJ2-7; 7 bases are a match to TRBD1. Source material: whole blood. The TCR was taken from an adult who was a healthcare worker with PCR-confirmed SARS-CoV-2 infection or an uninfected control (not recorded which). The CDR3 sequence is CASTGQVSYEQYF. In DNA, the CDR3 is TGTGCCAGCACCGGACAGGTCTCCTACGAGCAGTACTTC. The entire variable domain, with the rest obtained from reference TRBV2 and TRBJ2-7, is as follows: EPEVTQTPSHQVTQMGQEVILRCVPISNHLYFYWYRQILGQKVEFLVSFYNNEISEKSEIFDDQFSVERPDGSNFTLKIRSTKLEDSAMYFCASTGQVSYEQYFGPGTRLTVT.